The text below deals with one T cell receptor beta chain. The antigen remains unidentified. The data are from a study of cytomegalovirus exposure and HLA in healthy donors. General study results and limits: 87-base-pair reads could not separate some V segments, including TRBV6-2 and TRBV6-3. Investigators reported more than 150 TCR beta chains as tied to cytomegalovirus.

It was with 60 Vbeta and 13 Jbeta primers that the PCR ran. The assay was immunoSEQ multiplex PCR, and TCRdb's table has in-frame clones only and misses some. The sample has about 200,000 clones, about four fifths seen once; the top ten hold around 1.4%. V lost 4 bases, J lost 3 bases, and 10 bases lay in between. CDR1 and CDR2 from the germline V gene are LNHDA and SQIVND (reference sequence). The CDR3 has 14 amino acids. The TCR originated in a girl between 5 and 17 years old in good health and CMV-seropositive. The chain uses TRBV19 and TRBJ2-1; D is possibly TRBD1 (5 bases). Sequencing was done on a sample of PBMCs. This CDR3 is CASSTGNLYNEQFF. CDR3 DNA: TGTGCCAGTAGTACAGGGAACCTCTACAATGAGCAGTTCTTC. Together with reference TRBV19 and TRBJ2-1, the CDR3 gives the full variable domain: DGGITQSPKYLFRKEGQNVTLSCEQNLNHDAMYWYRQDPGQGLRLIYYSQIVNDFQKGDIAEGYSVSREKKESFPLTVTSAQKNPTAFYLCASSTGNLYNEQFFGPGTRLTVL.